The 31 T cell receptor beta chains given below trace back to one sample, sequenced in a study of cytotoxic CD8 clonotypes in ibrutinib-treated CLL. Repertoires were generated with immunoSEQ multiplex PCR, while TCRdb's copy carries only in-frame clones and drops some. The table shows approximately 11,000 clones, with 81% occurring only once. The material sequenced was PBMCs, taken at disease progression, from a patient treated with ibrutinib. These receptors came from a human donor with chronic lymphocytic leukemia.

This clone was counted between two and nine times. V usage is TRBV29-1 and J usage is TRBJ1-2; no firm D call. The germline V and J ends were trimmed by 0 bases and 2 bases, with 10 bases remaining between them. The CDR3 totals 14 residues. Germline CDR1 and CDR2: SQVTM and ANQGSEA. The CDR3 spells CSVEDPGFNYGYTF. DNA of the CDR3: TGCAGCGTTGAAGATCCGGGGTTCAACTATGGCTACACCTTC.

V is TRBV28 and J is TRBJ2-2; D possibly corresponds to TRBD1 (6 bases). Germline CDR1 and CDR2: MDHEN and SYDVKM. Trimming left V 1 base short and J 5 bases short, with 8 bases between. CDR3 length: 14 residues. The CDR3 here is CASSLSQGTGELFF. The CDR3 region has the DNA TGTGCCAGCAGTTTATCACAGGGAACCGGGGAGCTGTTTTTT.

This clone was recorded once. V and J are TRBV9 and TRBJ2-7; D is uncertain. V dropped 0 bases and J dropped 2 bases, with 9 bases sitting between them. Germline values: CDR1 SGDLS, CDR2 YYNGEE. The CDR3 runs to 14 residues. CDR3 in amino acids: CASSVVAETYEQYF. DNA for the CDR3: TGTGCCAGCAGCGTAGTGGCAGAGACCTACGAGCAGTACTTC. The full variable domain, with the rest looked up from reference TRBV9 and TRBJ2-7, is DSGVTQTPKHLITATGQRVTLRCSPRSGDLSVYWYQQSLDQGLQFLIQYYNGEERAKGNILERFSAQQFPDLHSELNLSSLELGDSALYFCASSVVAETYEQYFGPGTRLTVT.

This sequence joins TRBV14 and TRBJ2-7, with 8 bases identical to TRBD2. V was pared by 4 bases and J by 7 bases, with 6 bases of the junction left unmatched. The CDR3 has 13 residues. The germline V gene has CDR1 SGHDN and CDR2 FVKESK. CDR3 residues: CASSLSGSWEQYF. The CDR3 DNA sequence: TGTGCCAGCAGCCTCAGCGGGAGCTGGGAGCAGTACTTC.

V usage is TRBV2 and J usage is TRBJ2-1; the D gene is possibly TRBD1 (5 bases). This CDR3 region has 13 residues. Germline lookup yields CDR1 SNHLY and CDR2 FYNNEI. Trimming left V 6 bases short and J 7 bases short, with 13 bases between. The CDR3 coding sequence is TGTGCCAGCAGAGGGGTGCACGGGAATGAGCAGTTCTTC. This gives the protein CASRGVHGNEQFF.

This clone has a handful of counts. The chain couples TRBV6-5 to TRBJ2-7; D ambiguous. V gave up 2 bases and J gave up 1 base, with 9 bases separating them. Germline V gene lookup returns CDR1 MNHEY and CDR2 SVGAGI. The CDR3 has 14 residues. The CDR3 protein is CASSYGYRSYEQYF. DNA of the CDR3: TGTGCCAGCAGTTACGGGTACAGATCCTACGAGCAGTACTTC.

The rearrangement links TRBV2 to TRBJ2-7; D is unclear. This CDR3 is built from 16 residues. CDR1 and CDR2 (germline): SNHLY, FYNNEI. With 8 bases removed from V and 3 bases from J, the gap between germline ends came to 23 bases. CDR3 sequence: CASAREHPEIFYEQYF. The DNA of the CDR3 is TGTGCCAGCGCACGAGAGCATCCAGAGATCTTCTACGAGCAGTACTTC.

This rearrangement joins TRBV21-1 to TRBJ2-5; the table's D gene call, TRBD2, was not cross checked with the DNA. TRBV21-1 is a documented pseudogene. The CDR3 covers 17 residues. In nucleotides, the CDR3 is TGTGCCTCCTCCGTGGTCGGGACTAGCCGTTTACAAGAGACCCAGTACTTC. The encoded protein is CASSVVGTSRLQETQYF.

The V gene is TRBV14, the J gene TRBJ2-3; D might be TRBD2 (6 bases). Looked up from germline, CDR1 is SGHDN and CDR2 is FVKESK. The CDR3 runs to 17 residues. Deletions cut 1 base from V and 0 bases from J, with 14 bases between. CDR3 in DNA: TGTGCCAGCAGCCAAGCATCTGCGCGGGGAAGCACAGATACGCAGTATTTT. It translates to CASSQASARGSTDTQYF.

The V call is TRBV6-5, the J call TRBJ1-2; TRBD1 matches at 7 bases. Losses at the gene ends were 0 bases for V and 8 bases for J; bases not matched to a gene: 6. The CDR3 extends over 14 amino acids. Germline values: CDR1 MNHEY, CDR2 SVGAGI. CDR3 amino acids: CASSYSEGAGGYTF. CDR3 coding DNA: TGTGCCAGCAGTTACTCAGAGGGGGCAGGGGGCTACACCTTC.

The chain recombines TRBV2 with TRBJ1-4; TRBD1 aligns across 7 bases. CDR3 length equals 14 residues. Germline CDR1 is SNHLY and CDR2 is FYNNEI. Losses at the gene ends were 8 bases for V and 3 bases for J; bases not matched to a gene: 6. The CDR3 spells CASGGGQPNEKLFF. CDR3 nucleotides: TGTGCCAGCGGGGGGGGACAGCCTAATGAAAAACTGTTTTTT. The full variable domain, its missing parts supplied by reference TRBV2 and TRBJ1-4, is EPEVTQTPSHQVTQMGQEVILRCVPISNHLYFYWYRQILGQKVEFLVSFYNNEISEKSEIFDDQFSVERPDGSNFTLKIRSTKLEDSAMYFCASGGGQPNEKLFFGSGTQLSVL.

The rearrangement joins TRBV7-9 to TRBJ2-2; TRBD1 is a possible D gene (6 bases). The germline V gene has CDR1 SEHNR and CDR2 FQNEAQ (reference sequence). V was clipped by 5 bases and J by 6 bases, with 19 bases between them. The CDR3 has 16 amino acids. CDR3 nucleotides: TGTGCCAGCAGCCGGACACCACAGGGTCAGGCCGGGGAGCTGTTTTTT. Its protein is CASSRTPQGQAGELFF. Using reference TRBV7-9 and TRBJ2-2 for the parts outside the CDR3, the full variable domain is DTGVSQNPRHKITKRGQNVTFRCDPISEHNRLYWYRQTLGQGPEFLTYFQNEAQLEKSRLLSDRFSAERPKGSFSTLEIQRTEQGDSAMYLCASSRTPQGQAGELFFGEGSRLTVL.

The chain links TRBV6-1 to TRBJ1-1; possibly TRBD1 for D (5 bases). The germline V gene has CDR1 MNHNS and CDR2 SASEGT. V was clipped by 6 bases and J by 9 bases, with 23 bases between them. The CDR3 contains 15 residues. The CDR3 loop is CASSLIVEGPGKAFF. DNA of the CDR3: TGTGCCAGCAGCCTCATCGTCGAGGGGCCGGGTAAAGCTTTCTTT.

This clone has a handful of counts. The genes are TRBV28 and TRBJ2-5; 8 nucleotides line up with TRBD1. Looked up from germline, CDR1 is MDHEN and CDR2 is SYDVKM. CDR3 length: 15 residues. After removal of 4 bases from V and 2 bases from J, the junction contained 6 bases not matched to a gene. DNA for the CDR3: TGTGCCAGCAGTTACCCGACAGGGGCGCAAGAGACCCAGTACTTC. This gives the protein CASSYPTGAQETQYF.

The rearrangement links TRBV5-1 to TRBJ2-2; D possibly uses TRBD1 or TRBD2 (6 bases each). This CDR3 spans 18 amino acids. With 0 bases removed from V and 0 bases from J, the gap between germline ends came to 15 bases. Germline CDR1 is SGHRS and CDR2 is YFSETQ. CDR3 in DNA: TGCGCCAGCAGCTTGGCATCAGGAGGGACAACGAACACCGGGGAGCTGTTTTTT. Amino acids: CASSLASGGTTNTGELFF. The variable domain in full, with the rest retrieved from reference TRBV5-1 and TRBJ2-2, is KAGVTQTPRYLIKTRGQQVTLSCSPISGHRSVSWYQQTPGQGLQFLFEYFSETQRNKGNFPGRFSGRQFSNSRSEMNVSTLELGDSALYLCASSLASGGTTNTGELFFGEGSRLTVL.

This rearrangement joins TRBV6-5 to TRBJ2-7; 9 bases map to TRBD2. V was clipped by 4 bases and J by 3 bases; unmatched bases: 4. The V gene's germline CDR1 is MNHEY and CDR2 SVGAGI. This CDR3 is 14 amino acids long. CDR3 sequence: CASSFGGRGYEQYF. Written as DNA, the CDR3 is TGTGCCAGCAGTTTTGGCGGGAGGGGCTACGAGCAGTACTTC.

The chain has TRBV7-6 and TRBJ2-1; 11 bases agree with TRBD2. Trimming removed 5 bases from V and 6 bases from J; junction bases left unmatched: 6. CDR3 length equals 15 residues. The germline CDR1 and CDR2 sequences are SGHVS and FNYEAQ. The chain's CDR3 is CASSIIAGGGNEQFF. CDR3 DNA sequence: TGTGCCAGCAGCATTATAGCGGGAGGGGGCAATGAGCAGTTCTTC.

The table lists this clone with a count of one. The gene calls are TRBV11-2 and TRBJ2-7; 7 bases agree with TRBD2. The CDR3 covers 12 residues. The germline CDR1 and CDR2 sequences are SGHAT and FQNNGV. The trim removed 0 bases at V and 7 bases at J, leaving 0 bases unmatched. This CDR3 is CASSLEGGEQYF. CDR3 nucleotides: TGTGCCAGCAGCTTAGAGGGAGGGGAGCAGTACTTC.

V and J are TRBV10-3 and TRBJ1-5; D unresolved. The CDR3 extends over 14 amino acids. The V end was cut by 4 bases, the J end by 1 base, with 8 bases between. Germline CDR1 reads ENHRY; CDR2 reads SYGVKD. The CDR3 sequence: CAISGGQSNQPQHF. CDR3 coding DNA: TGTGCCATCAGTGGAGGGCAGAGCAATCAGCCCCAGCATTTT.

The rearrangement uses TRBV7-9 and TRBJ2-7; D is possibly TRBD1 or TRBD2 (6 bases each). V was pared by 5 bases and J by 6 bases, with 17 bases between. Germline V gene data show CDR1 as SEHNR and CDR2 as FQNEAQ (reference sequence). The CDR3 extends over 14 amino acids. CDR3 protein: CASSPPEGGGEQYF. Here the CDR3 DNA reads TGTGCCAGCAGCCCCCCCGAGGGGGGAGGCGAGCAGTACTTC.

This clone appeared a few times. This sequence joins TRBV7-9 and TRBJ2-7; no clear D gene. This CDR3 is built from 15 residues. CDR1 is SEHNR, CDR2 FQNEAQ, per germline (reference sequence). V was clipped by 2 bases and J by 3 bases, with 14 bases between them. In DNA, the CDR3 is TGTGCCAGCAGCTTACGGTCAGCGACCATCTACGAGCAGTACTTC. Translating gives CASSLRSATIYEQYF. Complete variable domain (other parts from reference TRBV7-9 and TRBJ2-7): DTGVSQNPRHKITKRGQNVTFRCDPISEHNRLYWYRQTLGQGPEFLTYFQNEAQLEKSRLLSDRFSAERPKGSFSTLEIQRTEQGDSAMYLCASSLRSATIYEQYFGPGTRLTVT.

The chain is built from TRBV11-2 and TRBJ1-1, with D unclear. In germline, CDR1 is SGHAT, CDR2 FQNNGV. Deletions cut 1 base from V and 7 bases from J, with 13 bases between. The length of the CDR3 is 14 residues. The CDR3 sequence is CASSLGLLVGEAFF. CDR3 nucleotides: TGTGCCAGCAGCTTAGGTCTTTTGGTCGGTGAAGCTTTCTTT.

The chain joins TRBV10-1 to TRBJ2-7; 7 nucleotides agree with TRBD2. J lost 5 bases, V lost 4 bases, and 11 bases had no gene match. Germline lookup yields CDR1 WNHNN and CDR2 SYGVQD (reference sequence). There are 15 residues in the CDR3. The CDR3 here is CASSGEGGLEDEQYF. In nucleotides, the CDR3 is TGCGCCAGCAGTGGGGAGGGTGGGCTTGAGGACGAGCAGTACTTC.

The table lists this clone with a count of one. The chain employs TRBV2 and TRBJ2-7, with 8 bases identical to TRBD2. The J segment lost 5 bases and the V segment lost 6 bases, leaving 6 bases of the junction unmatched. Germline loops: CDR1 SNHLY, CDR2 FYNNEI. The CDR3 contains 13 residues. CDR3 nucleotide sequence: TGTGCCAGCAGACTAGCGGAGGTCGACGAGCAGTACTTC. Protein sequence: CASRLAEVDEQYF.

The chain recombines TRBV9 with TRBJ2-3; 8 bases are a match to TRBD1. Germline lookup yields CDR1 SGDLS and CDR2 YYNGEE. This CDR3 has 18 residues. V was pared by 0 bases and J by 0 bases, with 9 bases of the junction left unmatched. This chain's CDR3 is CASSVGPGGMISTDTQYF. The CDR3, as DNA: TGTGCCAGCAGCGTAGGCCCAGGGGGCATGATTAGCACAGATACGCAGTATTTT.

The CDR3 sequence is CSVGHLNTEAFF. In nucleotides, the CDR3 is TGCAGCGTTGGCCATCTGAACACTGAAGCTTTCTTT. The chain is built from TRBV29-1 and TRBJ1-1; D is uncertain. V lost 4 bases, J lost 0 bases, and 6 bases lay in between. The CDR3 extends over 12 amino acids. The germline gives CDR1 SQVTM, CDR2 ANQGSEA.

In its sample, this clone was seen a few times. The CDR3, as DNA: TGTGCCAGCAGCTTAGCGGGAGCCTCCTACAATGAGCAGTTCTTC. Its translation is CASSLAGASYNEQFF. This rearrangement joins TRBV11-3 to TRBJ2-1; D might be TRBD2 (6 bases). This CDR3 is 15 amino acids long. Germline values: CDR1 SGHNT, CDR2 YENEEA. V was pared by 1 base and J by 0 bases, with 7 bases between.

The rearrangement uses TRBV2 and TRBJ2-2, with TRBD1 identical over 7 bases. The CDR3 is 13 residues long. CDR1 and CDR2 (germline): SNHLY, FYNNEI. After removal of 6 bases from V and 6 bases from J, the junction contained 4 bases not matched to a gene. The CDR3 protein is CASRGQVSGELFF. Written as DNA, the CDR3 is TGTGCCAGCAGAGGACAGGTCTCCGGGGAGCTGTTTTTT.

The chain has TRBV27 and TRBJ2-7, with 9 bases lining up with TRBD1. Germline CDR1 is MNHEY and CDR2 is SMNVEV (reference sequence). This CDR3 comprises 17 residues. The J segment lost 3 bases and the V segment lost 2 bases, leaving 11 bases of the junction unmatched. The CDR3 region is CASSLKAPGQGFYEQYF. CDR3 nucleotides: TGTGCCAGCAGTTTAAAGGCCCCGGGACAGGGATTCTACGAGCAGTACTTC.

This chain joins TRBV19 and TRBJ1-4, with D unresolved. V was cut by 6 bases and J by 0 bases, with 5 bases left in between. The CDR3 runs 13 residues. Germline-derived CDR1 and CDR2 are LNHDA and SQIVND (reference sequence). The CDR3 loop reads CASRTATNEKLFF. CDR3 nucleotides: TGTGCCAGTAGGACCGCAACTAATGAAAAACTGTTTTTT.

The rearrangement links TRBV2 to TRBJ1-4; D unclear. CDR3 length equals 15 residues. Germline-derived CDR1 and CDR2 are SNHLY and FYNNEI. Trimming left V 1 base short and J 8 bases short, with 14 bases between. This CDR3 is CASSEEGHRSEKLFF. The CDR3 DNA sequence: TGTGCCAGCAGTGAAGAGGGCCACCGGAGCGAAAAACTGTTTTTT.